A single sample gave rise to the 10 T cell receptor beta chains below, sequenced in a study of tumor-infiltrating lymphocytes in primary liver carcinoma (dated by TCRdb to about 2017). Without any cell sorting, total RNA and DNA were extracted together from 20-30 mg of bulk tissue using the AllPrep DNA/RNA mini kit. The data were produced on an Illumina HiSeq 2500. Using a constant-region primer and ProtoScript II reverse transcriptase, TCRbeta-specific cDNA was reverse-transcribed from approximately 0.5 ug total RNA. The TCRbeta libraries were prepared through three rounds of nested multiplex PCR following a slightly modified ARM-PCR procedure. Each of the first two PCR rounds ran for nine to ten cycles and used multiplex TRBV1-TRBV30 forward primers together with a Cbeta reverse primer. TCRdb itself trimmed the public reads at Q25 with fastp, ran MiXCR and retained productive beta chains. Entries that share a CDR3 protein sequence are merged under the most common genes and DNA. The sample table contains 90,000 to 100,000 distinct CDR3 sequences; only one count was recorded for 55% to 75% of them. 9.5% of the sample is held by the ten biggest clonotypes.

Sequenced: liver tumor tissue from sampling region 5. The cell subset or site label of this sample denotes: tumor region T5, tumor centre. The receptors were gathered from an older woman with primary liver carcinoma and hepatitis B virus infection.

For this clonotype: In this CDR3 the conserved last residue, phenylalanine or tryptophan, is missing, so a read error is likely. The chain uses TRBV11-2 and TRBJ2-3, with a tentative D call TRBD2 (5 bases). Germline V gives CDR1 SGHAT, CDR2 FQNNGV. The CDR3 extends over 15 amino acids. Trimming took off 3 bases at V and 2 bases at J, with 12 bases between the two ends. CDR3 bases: TGTGCCAGCAGCTTCGAGACTATTCCCACAGATACGCAGTATTCT. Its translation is CASSFETIPTDTQYS.

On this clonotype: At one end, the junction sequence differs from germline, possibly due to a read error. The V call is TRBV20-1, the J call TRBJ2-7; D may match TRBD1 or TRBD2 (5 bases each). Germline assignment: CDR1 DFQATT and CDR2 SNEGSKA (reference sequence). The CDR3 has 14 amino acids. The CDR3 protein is CNARGPGRSSEQYF. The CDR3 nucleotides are TGCAATGCTAGAGGCCCAGGGAGATCATCCGAGCAGTACTTC.

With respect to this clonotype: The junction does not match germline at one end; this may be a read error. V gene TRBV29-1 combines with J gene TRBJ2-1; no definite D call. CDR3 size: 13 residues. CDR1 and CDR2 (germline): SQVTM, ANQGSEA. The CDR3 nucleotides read TGCAGGGTTGCGAATAGAAGGGTCGGTAAGCAGTTCTTC. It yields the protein CRVANRRVGKQFF.

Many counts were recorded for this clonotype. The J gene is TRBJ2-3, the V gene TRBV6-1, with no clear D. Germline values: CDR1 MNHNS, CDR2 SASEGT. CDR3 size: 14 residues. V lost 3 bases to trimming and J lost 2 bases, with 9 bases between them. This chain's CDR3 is CASSELADTDTQYF. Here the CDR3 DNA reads TGTGCCAGCAGTGAGCTGGCGGACACAGATACGCAGTATTTT.

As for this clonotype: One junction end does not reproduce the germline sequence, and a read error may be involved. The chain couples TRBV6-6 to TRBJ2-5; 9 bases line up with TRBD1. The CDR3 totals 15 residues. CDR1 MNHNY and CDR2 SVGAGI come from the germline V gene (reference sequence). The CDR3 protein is CASSYSLTGGETQYF. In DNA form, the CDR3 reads TGTGCCAGTAGTTACTCGCTGACAGGGGGAGAGACCCAGTACTTC.

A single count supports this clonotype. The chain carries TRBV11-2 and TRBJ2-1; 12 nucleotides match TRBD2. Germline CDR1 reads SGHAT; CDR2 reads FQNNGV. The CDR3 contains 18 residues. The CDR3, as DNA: TGTACTAGCAGCTTACTTTCCTCACTAGCGGGGGGCTACAATGAGCAGTTCTTC. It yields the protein CTSSLLSSLAGGYNEQFF.

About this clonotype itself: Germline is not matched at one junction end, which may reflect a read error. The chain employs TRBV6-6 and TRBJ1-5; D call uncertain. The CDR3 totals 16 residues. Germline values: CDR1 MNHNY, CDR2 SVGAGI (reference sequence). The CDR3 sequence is CASSYSTVGGFQSQHF. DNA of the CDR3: TGTGCCAGCAGTTACTCCACCGTGGGAGGTTTTCAGTCCCAGCATTTT.

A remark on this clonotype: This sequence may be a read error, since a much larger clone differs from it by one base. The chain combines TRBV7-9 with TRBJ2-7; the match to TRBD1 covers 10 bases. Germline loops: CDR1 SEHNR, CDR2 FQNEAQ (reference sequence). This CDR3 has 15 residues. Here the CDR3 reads CASSSPDRGLYGQYF. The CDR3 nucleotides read TGTGCCAGCAGCTCCCCAGACAGGGGGCTATACGGGCAGTACTTC.

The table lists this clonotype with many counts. CDR3 in DNA: TGTGCCATCAGTGCCAACCCCTACGAGCAGTACTTC. It is translated as CAISANPYEQYF. The V and J genes are TRBV10-3 and TRBJ2-7; D is uncertain. There are 12 residues in the CDR3. V dropped 4 bases and J dropped 2 bases, with 6 bases sitting between them. Germline V gives CDR1 ENHRY, CDR2 SYGVKD.

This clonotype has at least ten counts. The CDR3 sequence is CASSYSGDMGYEQYF. The CDR3 nucleotides are TGTGCCAGCAGTTACTCAGGGGACATGGGCTACGAGCAGTACTTC. The V and J genes are TRBV6-5 and TRBJ2-7, with D maybe TRBD1 (6 bases). The CDR3 consists of 15 residues. With 0 bases removed from V and 3 bases from J, the gap between germline ends came to 12 bases. CDR1 is MNHEY, CDR2 SVGAGI, per germline.